This TCR beta chain was found in a study of T cell responses to AZD1222 COVID-19 vaccine. Data came from immunoSEQ multiplex PCR; TCRdb stores just in-frame clones and leaves some out. The data show approximately 130,000 clones, with about 89% seen just once and 11% held by the top ten. The sequences come from peripheral blood, collected on day 0 of MenACWY control vaccination. This receptor was obtained from an adult in good health.

The CDR3, as DNA: TGTGCCAGCAGCATCGGGCAGCTTAGCTCCTACGAGCAGTACTTC. Encoded protein: CASSIGQLSSYEQYF. This rearrangement joins TRBV7-9 to TRBJ2-7; D not resolved. CDR3 size: 15 residues. Per germline, CDR1 SEHNR and CDR2 FQNEAQ (reference sequence). Trimming took off 5 bases at V and 0 bases at J, with 14 bases between the two ends.